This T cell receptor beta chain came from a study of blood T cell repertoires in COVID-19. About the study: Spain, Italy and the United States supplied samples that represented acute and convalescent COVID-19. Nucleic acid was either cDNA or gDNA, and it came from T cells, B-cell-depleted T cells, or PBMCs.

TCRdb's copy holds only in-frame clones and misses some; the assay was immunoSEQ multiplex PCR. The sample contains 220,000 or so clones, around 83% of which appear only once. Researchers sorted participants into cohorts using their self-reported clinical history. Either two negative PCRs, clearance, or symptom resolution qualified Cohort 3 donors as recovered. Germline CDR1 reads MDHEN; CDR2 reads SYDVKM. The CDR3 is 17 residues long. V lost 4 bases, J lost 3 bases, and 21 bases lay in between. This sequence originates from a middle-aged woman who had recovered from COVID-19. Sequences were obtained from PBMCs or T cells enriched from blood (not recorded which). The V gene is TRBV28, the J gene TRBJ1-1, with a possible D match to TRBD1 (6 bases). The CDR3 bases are TGTGCCAGCAGTTACCGAAAGGGACACCCCGGGGACACTGAAGCTTTCTTT. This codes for CASSYRKGHPGDTEAFF.